The sequence of this T cell receptor (beta chain) was determined in a study of T-cell reconstitution after alpha-beta-depleted transplantation in children. Findings and limits, study-wide: Two months or so post-transplant, alpha-beta T cells reportedly derived from several hundred expanded graft clones. The main origin of T-cell counts and diversity one year after transplant was newly produced T cells. Where some patients showed high TCRbeta diversity at day 60, it came from recipient T cells and thymic progenitors that had survived.

This clonotype was found many times. The target antigen is unknown. This CDR3 has 13 residues. V lost 3 bases to trimming and J lost 3 bases, with 5 bases between them. Germline CDR1 reads KGHSH; CDR2 reads LQKENI. Preparation of the TCRbeta library involved a method that used unique molecular identifiers. TCRdb reprocessed the PCR reads via MiXCR and lists one record per CDR3 protein. Of over 25,000 distinct CDR3 sequences listed, 15% to 20% are singletons. The sequence was collected from a male patient aged 2 to 9 who had a stem cell transplant for acute lymphoblastic leukemia, so the T cells may come from the graft donor. This chain links TRBV18 with TRBJ1-4; D not certain. Sample: PBMCs, mostly from graft donor cells, taken 60 days after TCRalphabeta/CD19-depleted stem cell transplant. The chain's CDR3 is CASSPRPNEKLFF. The CDR3 nucleotides are TGTGCCAGCTCACCCCGGCCTAATGAAAAACTGTTTTTT.